The present entry profiles one TCR beta chain with its context. These data belong to a study of blood T cell repertoires in COVID-19. V trimming: 6 bases; J trimming: 6 bases; junction bases outside the gene matches: 6. Germline CDR1 and CDR2: SGHNT and YYREEE (reference sequence). The CDR3 has 13 amino acids. Method: immunoSEQ multiplex PCR; TCRdb's copy keeps in-frame clones and lacks some. The data contain roughly 110,000 clones, about 89% of them singletons. Source material: peripheral blood. V is TRBV5-4 and J is TRBJ2-3, with TRBD2 identical over 8 bases. The receptor's source is a man aged 40-49 years with active or convalescent COVID-19. CDR3: CASNGGRLDTQYF. Written as DNA, the CDR3 is TGTGCCAGCAACGGCGGGAGGCTGGATACGCAGTATTTT.